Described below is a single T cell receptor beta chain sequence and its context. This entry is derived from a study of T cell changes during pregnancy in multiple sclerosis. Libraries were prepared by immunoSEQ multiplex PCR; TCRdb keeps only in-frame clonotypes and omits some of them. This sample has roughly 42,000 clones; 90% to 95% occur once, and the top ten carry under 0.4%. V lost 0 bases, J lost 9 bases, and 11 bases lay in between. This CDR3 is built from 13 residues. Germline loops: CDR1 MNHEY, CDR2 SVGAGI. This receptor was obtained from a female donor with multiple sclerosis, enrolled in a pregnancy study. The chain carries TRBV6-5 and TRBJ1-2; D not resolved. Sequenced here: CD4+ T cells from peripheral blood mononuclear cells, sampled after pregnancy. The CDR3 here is CASSYSWRERYTF. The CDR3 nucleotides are TGTGCCAGCAGTTACTCGTGGCGGGAGCGCTACACCTTC.